This TCR beta chain was documented in a study of beta chain features in type 1 diabetes (dated by TCRdb to between 2017 and 2018). General notes on the study: Mean age, gender distribution, total cell number and subset yield were not different between patients and healthy donors. Naive and central memory subsets were obtained from all 30 or so donors, but regulatory and stem cell-like memory subsets were isolated from only 8 patients and roughly 8 healthy donors. In the study, recently diagnosed type 1 diabetes patients and matched healthy donors were compared on the TCRB repertoires of their sorted circulating CD4+ T cell subsets. A total of around 110,000,000 sorted cells were examined across all samples, and a strong correlation was observed between cell number per subset and RNA yield.

Turning to this clone: Its antigen is unknown. Per-base qualities were not stored, and no clone one base away is much larger.

General study outcomes and caveats: PCR may preferentially amplify shorter templates, but because patient and control samples were amplified and corrected together, any resulting skew would affect both groups equally. A moderate but significant shortening of TCRB CDR3 length was observed in type 1 diabetes patients in all four CD4+ subsets. Because cDNA was sequenced instead of genomic DNA, highly expressing activated cells could be over-represented, though the groups showed no difference in activation or CD3 levels. Only small numbers of individuals were included in the HLA sub-analyses, which left unresolved whether HLA type had any influence on TCRB rearrangement. Fewer insertions and more nucleotide deletions at VDJ recombination sites were observed in patients with type 1 diabetes, implying thymic rearrangement abnormalities. Naive, central memory and regulatory TCRB repertoires appeared more similar among patients than among healthy donors.

The CDR3 measures 17 amino acids from cysteine to phenylalanine. Only CDR3 DNA is held: 51 bases, read in frame from base 1. Taken from the germline V gene, the CDR1 and CDR2 loops are SGHVS and FQNEAQ. The V and J ends are trimmed by 1 base and 2 bases, leaving 15 bases between them. Each donor gave one peripheral blood draw, averaging approximately 120 mL, which was collected into heparinised tubes. Using a panel that included CD45RO, CCR7, CD25, CD127, CD95 and CD27, naive, central memory, regulatory and stem cell-like memory CD4+ T cells were sorted on a BD FACSAria II. A purity above 95% was achieved for all sorted populations. PBMCs were separated immediately by Lymphoprep density gradient centrifugation and were stained directly, without being cultured. So that batch effects would be minimized, each experiment stained and sorted samples in pairs, pairing one healthy donor with one patient.

All of the isolated RNA was reverse transcribed with the High Capacity cDNA Reverse Transcription Kit, so expressed TCRB transcripts were sequenced. Deep immunoSEQ sequencing was performed on naive, central memory and regulatory T cell samples, with an average of roughly 3.3 million total reads per sample. Sorted cells were lysed in RLT buffer and RNA was extracted with DNase-treated RNeasy Micro or Mini kits, depending on cell number. To prevent cross-contamination, each cell subset was processed individually, whereas patient and healthy donor samples were processed jointly. The immunoSEQ multiplex PCR was used to amplify TCRB sequences from cDNA, yielding 87-bp fragments that span the CDR3 region. Sequencing of the amplicons was done on the Illumina HiSeq platform. The published analysis was carried out like this. PCR bias was computationally corrected using synthetic template baselines, reads within Hamming distance 2 were collapsed, and singletons that could not be merged were discarded. Reads were aligned to IMGT to assign V, D and J genes, CDR3 length, and insertions or deletions at six rearrangement sites. Within each subset, clonotype counts were normalized to sorted cell number, after which true diversity and Gini coefficients were computed with the tcR R package. The overlap coefficient, calculated on TCRB nucleotide sequences, was used to measure repertoire sharing. Out-of-frame TCRB sequences from naive cells were analyzed as a proxy for the pre-selection repertoire. As stored in TCRdb, this immuneACCESS dataset retains in-frame rearrangements with V and J assigned. A fraction of the clones does not appear; measured against another copy, unresolved V genes explain less than half of the discrepancy, and the remainder lacks a known reason. D and trimming come from the DNA, and the V and J calls and clone size come from that table. Here the sample has roughly 260,000 clones; roughly 10% occur a single time. The top ten clones comprise around 0.017% of the sample.

Sequencing was performed on naive CD4+ T cells from blood. Read against the paper, the sample's cell subset or site label means: true naive CD4+ T cells. This clonotype was sampled from a man aged 25-40 years with type 1 diabetes. The sequence is built from TRBV7-8 and TRBJ1-5, with no reliable assignment of the D segment. Here is the DNA: TGTGCCAGCAGCTTAGAGGGTTCGGGGAGTGGCAATCAGCCCCAGCATTTT. Its translation reads: CASSLEGSGSGNQPQHF. With all but the CDR3 taken from the reference TRBV7-8 and TRBJ1-5 genes, the full variable domain is: GAGVSQSPRYKVAKRGQDVALRCDPISGHVSLFWYQQALGQGPEFLTYFQNEAQLDKSGLPSDRFFAERPEGSVSTLKIQRTQQEDSAVYLCASSLEGSGSGNQPQHFGDGTRLSIL.